The 9 T cell receptor beta chains reported below all come from one sample, sequenced in a study of T-cell reconstitution after alpha-beta-depleted transplantation in children. A TCRbeta library incorporating unique molecular identifiers was prepared. TCRdb reprocessed the PCR reads via MiXCR and lists one record per CDR3 protein. The table includes 640,000 or so distinct CDR3 sequences, roughly 17% detected once. The sample was PBMCs from the stem cell graft donor, taken from the stem cell graft. Receptors were obtained from a human donor who donated a stem cell graft to a child with acute myeloid leukemia.

The chain recombines TRBV15 with TRBJ2-7; D remains ambiguous. V lost 9 bases to trimming and J lost 5 bases, with 11 bases between them. Germline V CDR1 and CDR2: LNHNV, YYDKDF (reference sequence). This CDR3 has 11 residues. The CDR3 nucleotides read TGTGCCACTCGAGGAGTCCACGAGCAGTACGTC. This codes for CATRGVHEQYV.

CDR3 DNA: TGTGCCAGCCGGGGAAGCAAAAACATTCAGTACTTC. As protein: CASRGSKNIQYF. The chain carries TRBV7-2 and TRBJ2-4, with D perhaps matching TRBD2 (5 bases). Trimming shortened V by 8 bases and J by 3 bases, and 8 bases separated the two germline ends. This CDR3 region has 12 residues. The germline CDR1 and CDR2 sequences are SGHTA and FQGNSA.

Here the CDR3 reads CASGEGNKAFF. CDR3 coding DNA: TGTGCCAGCGGAGAGGGAAACAAAGCTTTCTTT. The J gene is TRBJ1-1, the V gene TRBV12-3 or TRBV12-4; D not resolved. The CDR3 consists of 11 residues. V dropped 8 bases and J dropped 9 bases, with 13 bases sitting between them.

A few counts support this clonotype. This sequence joins TRBV7-2 and TRBJ2-5, with 7 positions matching TRBD2. The CDR3 length is 14 residues. The V gene end was trimmed by 5 bases and the J gene end by 7 bases; junction bases not matched to a gene: 10. CDR1 is SGHTA, CDR2 FQGNSA, per germline. The CDR3 DNA is TGTGCCAGCAGCCCGGGAGGCGGGAGAGTGACCCAGTACTTC. Its translation: CASSPGGGRVTQYF.

The rearrangement joins TRBV7-2 to TRBJ2-5; D is ambiguous. Trimming took 7 bases from V and 4 from J, leaving 19 bases between them. From germline, CDR1 is SGHTA and CDR2 FQGNSA. The CDR3 contains 15 residues. The CDR3 DNA follows: TGTGCCAGCAAACCACGGACCTCTCCGGGAGAGACCCAGTACTTC. Translation gives CASKPRTSPGETQYF.

The rearrangement uses TRBV20-1 and TRBJ2-3; TRBD2 agrees at 12 bases. This CDR3 contains 17 residues. Germline V lookup: CDR1 DFQATT, CDR2 SNEGSKA (reference sequence). Trimming at V came to 5 bases and at J to 3 bases, leaving 12 bases not matched to a gene. The CDR3 DNA follows: TGCAGTGCTCCTCCTCGACCTGGACTAGCGGGGACAGATACGCAGTATTTT. As protein: CSAPPRPGLAGTDTQYF.

The chain links TRBV12-3 or TRBV12-4 to TRBJ2-5, with 8 bases matching TRBD2. J gave up 7 bases and V 6 bases, and 10 bases lay outside the gene matches. This CDR3 has 14 amino acids. CDR3 amino acids: CASSLSGAPGTQYF. As DNA, the CDR3 is TGTGCCAGCAGCCTTAGCGGGGCCCCGGGGACCCAGTACTTC.

The CDR3 loop reads CASSKPGPTEAFF. CDR3 DNA: TGTGCCAGCAGTAAACCAGGGCCTACTGAAGCTTTCTTT. This rearrangement joins TRBV6-6 to TRBJ1-1; maybe TRBD1 (5 bases). Germline values: CDR1 MNHNY, CDR2 SVGAGI (reference sequence). The CDR3 is 13 residues long. Trimming took off 5 bases at V and 5 bases at J, with 12 bases between the two ends.

This clonotype appeared many times. The DNA for the CDR3 is TGTGCCAGCAGTCCCGACGGGACAGCGAGTCAGCCCCAGCATTTT. It yields the protein CASSPDGTASQPQHF. V usage is TRBV28 and J usage is TRBJ1-5; 7 bases match TRBD1. V lost 5 bases to trimming and J lost 6 bases; unmatched junction nucleotides: 10. The V gene's germline CDR1 is MDHEN and CDR2 SYDVKM. This CDR3 is 15 amino acids long.